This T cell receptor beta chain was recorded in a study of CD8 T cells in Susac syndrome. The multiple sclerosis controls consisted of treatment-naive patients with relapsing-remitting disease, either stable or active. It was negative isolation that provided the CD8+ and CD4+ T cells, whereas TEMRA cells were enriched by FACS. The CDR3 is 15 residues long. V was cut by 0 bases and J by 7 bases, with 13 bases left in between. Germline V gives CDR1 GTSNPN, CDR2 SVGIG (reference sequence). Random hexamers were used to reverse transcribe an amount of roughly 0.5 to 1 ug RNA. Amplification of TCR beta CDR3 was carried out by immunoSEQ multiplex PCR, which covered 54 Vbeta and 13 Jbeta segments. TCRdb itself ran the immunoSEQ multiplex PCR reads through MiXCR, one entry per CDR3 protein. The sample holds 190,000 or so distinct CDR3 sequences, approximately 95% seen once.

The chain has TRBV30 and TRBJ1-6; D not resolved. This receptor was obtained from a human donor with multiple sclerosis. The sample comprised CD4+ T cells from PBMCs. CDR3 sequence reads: CAWSVLRISNSPLHF. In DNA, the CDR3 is TGTGCCTGGAGTGTATTGCGAATTTCGAATTCACCCCTCCACTTT.